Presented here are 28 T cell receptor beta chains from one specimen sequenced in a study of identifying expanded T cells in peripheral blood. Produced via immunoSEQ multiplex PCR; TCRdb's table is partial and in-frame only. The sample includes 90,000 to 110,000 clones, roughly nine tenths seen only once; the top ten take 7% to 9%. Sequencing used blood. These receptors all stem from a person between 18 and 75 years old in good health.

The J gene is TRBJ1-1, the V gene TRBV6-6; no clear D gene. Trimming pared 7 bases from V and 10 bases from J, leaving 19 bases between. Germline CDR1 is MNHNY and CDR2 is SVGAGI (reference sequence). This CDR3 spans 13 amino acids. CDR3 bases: TGTGCCAGCACCGACTCGAATGGGGATGTAGCTTTCTTT. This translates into CASTDSNGDVAFF.

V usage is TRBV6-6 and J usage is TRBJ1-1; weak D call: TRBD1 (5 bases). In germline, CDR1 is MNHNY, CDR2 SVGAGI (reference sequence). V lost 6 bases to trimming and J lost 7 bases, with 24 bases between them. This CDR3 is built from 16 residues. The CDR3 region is CASRAKNGAGGFEAFF. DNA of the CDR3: TGTGCCAGCAGAGCTAAAAACGGGGCCGGAGGGTTTGAAGCTTTCTTT.

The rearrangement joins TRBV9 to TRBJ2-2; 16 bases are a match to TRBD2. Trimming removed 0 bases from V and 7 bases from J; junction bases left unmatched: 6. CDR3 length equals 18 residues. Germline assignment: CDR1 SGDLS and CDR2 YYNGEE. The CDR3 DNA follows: TGTGCCAGCAGCGTAGTGGGACTAGCGGGAGGGTATGACGGGGAGCTGTTTTTT. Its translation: CASSVVGLAGGYDGELFF.

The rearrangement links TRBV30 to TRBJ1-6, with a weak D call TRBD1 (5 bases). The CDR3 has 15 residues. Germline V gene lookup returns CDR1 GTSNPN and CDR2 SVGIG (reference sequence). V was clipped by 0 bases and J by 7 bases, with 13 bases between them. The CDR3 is CAWSVVGAANSPLHF. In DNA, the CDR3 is TGTGCCTGGAGTGTAGTCGGGGCCGCGAATTCACCCCTCCACTTT. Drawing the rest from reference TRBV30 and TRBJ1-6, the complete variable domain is SQTIHQWPATLVQPVGSPLSLECTVEGTSNPNLYWYRQAAGRGLQLLFYSVGIGQISSEVPQNLSASRPQDRQFILSSKKLLLSDSGFYLCAWSVVGAANSPLHFGNGTRLTVT.

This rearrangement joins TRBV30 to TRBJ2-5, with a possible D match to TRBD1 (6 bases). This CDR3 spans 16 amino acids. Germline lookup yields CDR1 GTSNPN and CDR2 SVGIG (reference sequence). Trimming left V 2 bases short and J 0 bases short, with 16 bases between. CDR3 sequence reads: CAWSLKQGPYQETQYF. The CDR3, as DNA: TGTGCCTGGAGTCTCAAACAGGGCCCGTACCAAGAGACCCAGTACTTC.

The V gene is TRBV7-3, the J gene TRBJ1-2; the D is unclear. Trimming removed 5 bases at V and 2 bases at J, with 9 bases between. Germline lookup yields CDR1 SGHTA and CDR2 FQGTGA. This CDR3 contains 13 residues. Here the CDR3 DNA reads TGTGCCAGCAGCCAAAGTAGAAACTATGGCTACACCTTC. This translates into CASSQSRNYGYTF.

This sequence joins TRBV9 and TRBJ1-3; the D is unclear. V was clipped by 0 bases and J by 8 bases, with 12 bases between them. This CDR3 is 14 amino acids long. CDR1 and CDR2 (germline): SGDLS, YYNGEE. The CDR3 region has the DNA TGTGCCAGCAGCGTAGGGCCCCTTGTGGACACCATATATTTT. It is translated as CASSVGPLVDTIYF.

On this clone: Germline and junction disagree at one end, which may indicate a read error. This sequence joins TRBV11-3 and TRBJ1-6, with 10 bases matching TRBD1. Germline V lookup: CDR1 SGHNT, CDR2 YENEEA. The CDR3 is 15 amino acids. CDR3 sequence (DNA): TGTGCCAGCAGCTTGGGACAGGGGAATAATTCGCCCCTCCACTTT. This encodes CASSLGQGNNSPLHF.

The DNA of the CDR3 is TGTGCCAGCAGCTTAGGGGCCGTAGATACGCAGTATTTT. It specifies CASSLGAVDTQYF. V is TRBV11-2 and J is TRBJ2-3, with D uncertain. Trimming stripped 1 base from V and 5 bases from J, with 7 bases between. CDR3 length equals 13 residues. The germline V gene has CDR1 SGHAT and CDR2 FQNNGV.

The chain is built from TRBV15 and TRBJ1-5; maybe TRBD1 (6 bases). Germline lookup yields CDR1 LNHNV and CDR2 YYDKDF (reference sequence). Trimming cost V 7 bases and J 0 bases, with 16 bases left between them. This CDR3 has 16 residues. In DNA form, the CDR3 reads TGTGCCACCAAGGGAGGGGGTTCTTCTAGCAATCAGCCCCAGCATTTT. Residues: CATKGGGSSSNQPQHF. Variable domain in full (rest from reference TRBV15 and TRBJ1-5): DAMVIQNPRYQVTQFGKPVTLSCSQTLNHNVMYWYQQKSSQAPKLLFHYYDKDFNNEADTPDNFQSRRPNTSFCFLDIRSPGLGDTAMYLCATKGGGSSSNQPQHFGDGTRLSIL.

The CDR3: CASSPRAENYGYTF. CDR3 DNA: TGTGCCAGCTCACCACGGGCCGAAAACTATGGCTACACCTTC. The V gene is TRBV18, the J gene TRBJ1-2, with D unclear. With 1 base removed from V and 2 bases from J, the gap between germline ends came to 8 bases. There are 14 residues in the CDR3. CDR1 is KGHSH and CDR2 is LQKENI in the germline V gene. The entire variable domain, with the rest obtained from reference TRBV18 and TRBJ1-2, is as follows: NAGVMQNPRHLVRRRGQEARLRCSPMKGHSHVYWYRQLPEEGLKFMVYLQKENIIDESGMPKERFSAEFPKEGPSILRIQQVVRGDSAAYFCASSPRAENYGYTFGSGTRLTVV.

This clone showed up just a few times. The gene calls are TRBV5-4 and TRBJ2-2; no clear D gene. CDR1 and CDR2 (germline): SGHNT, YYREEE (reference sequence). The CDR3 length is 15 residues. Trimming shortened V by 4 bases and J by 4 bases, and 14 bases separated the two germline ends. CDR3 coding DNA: TGTGCCAGCAGCCAATCGCCCACTGGCACCGGGGAGCTGTTTTTT. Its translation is CASSQSPTGTGELFF.

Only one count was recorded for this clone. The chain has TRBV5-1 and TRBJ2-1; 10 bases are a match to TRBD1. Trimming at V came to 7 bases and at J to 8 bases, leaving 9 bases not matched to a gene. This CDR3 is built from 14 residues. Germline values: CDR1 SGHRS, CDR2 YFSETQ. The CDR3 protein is CASHTGQGWDEQFF. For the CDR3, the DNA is TGCGCCAGCCACACGGGACAGGGGTGGGATGAGCAGTTCTTC.

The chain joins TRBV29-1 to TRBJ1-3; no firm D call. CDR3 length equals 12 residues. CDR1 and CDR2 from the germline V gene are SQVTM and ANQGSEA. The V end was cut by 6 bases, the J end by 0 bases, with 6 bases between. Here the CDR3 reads CSVGFSGNTIYF. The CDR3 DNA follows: TGCAGCGTAGGTTTCTCTGGAAACACCATATATTTT.

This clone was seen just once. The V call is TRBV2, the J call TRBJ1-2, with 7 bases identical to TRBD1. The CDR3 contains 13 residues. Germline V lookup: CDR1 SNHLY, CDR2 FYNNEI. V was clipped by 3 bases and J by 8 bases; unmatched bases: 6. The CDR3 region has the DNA TGTGCCAGCAGTGAGCGCAGGGGGACCGGCTACACCTTC. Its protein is CASSERRGTGYTF.

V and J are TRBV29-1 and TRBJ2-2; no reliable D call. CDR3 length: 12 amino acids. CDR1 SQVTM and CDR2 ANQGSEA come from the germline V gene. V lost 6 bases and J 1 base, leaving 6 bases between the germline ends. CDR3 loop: CSVTENTGELFF. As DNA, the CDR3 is TGCAGCGTAACTGAGAACACCGGGGAGCTGTTTTTT.

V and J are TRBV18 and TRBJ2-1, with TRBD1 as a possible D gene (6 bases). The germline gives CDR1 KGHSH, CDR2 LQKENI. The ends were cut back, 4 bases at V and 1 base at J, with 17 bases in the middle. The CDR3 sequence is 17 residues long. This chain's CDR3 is CASSRTQQGPSYNEQFF. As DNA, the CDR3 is TGTGCCAGCTCACGCACCCAACAGGGTCCGTCCTACAATGAGCAGTTCTTC.

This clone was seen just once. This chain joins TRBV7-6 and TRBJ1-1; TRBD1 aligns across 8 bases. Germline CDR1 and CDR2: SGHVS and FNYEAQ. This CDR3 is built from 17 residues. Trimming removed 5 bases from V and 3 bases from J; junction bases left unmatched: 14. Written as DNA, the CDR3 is TGTGCCAGCAGCGGAGGGACAGGACCCATAGGGGACACTGAAGCTTTCTTT. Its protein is CASSGGTGPIGDTEAFF.

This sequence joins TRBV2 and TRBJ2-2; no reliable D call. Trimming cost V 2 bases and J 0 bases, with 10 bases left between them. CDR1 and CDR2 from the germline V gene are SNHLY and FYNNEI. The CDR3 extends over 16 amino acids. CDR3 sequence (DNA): TGTGCCAGCAGTGAAAGGAAAGTAACGAACACCGGGGAGCTGTTTTTT. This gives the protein CASSERKVTNTGELFF.

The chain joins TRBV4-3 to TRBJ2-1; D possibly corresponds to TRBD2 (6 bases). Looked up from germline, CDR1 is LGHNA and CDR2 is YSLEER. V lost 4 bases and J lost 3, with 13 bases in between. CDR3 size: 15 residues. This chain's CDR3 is CASSPQNGGYNEQFF. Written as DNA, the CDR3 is TGCGCCAGCAGCCCACAGAACGGGGGCTACAATGAGCAGTTCTTC.

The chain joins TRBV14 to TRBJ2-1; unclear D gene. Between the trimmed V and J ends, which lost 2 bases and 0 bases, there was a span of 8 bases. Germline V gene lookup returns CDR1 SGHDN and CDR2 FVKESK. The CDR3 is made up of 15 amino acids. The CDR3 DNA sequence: TGTGCCAGCAGCCAATACTGGAGCTCCTACAATGAGCAGTTCTTC. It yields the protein CASSQYWSSYNEQFF. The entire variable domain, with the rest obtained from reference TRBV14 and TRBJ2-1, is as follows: EAGVTQFPSHSVIEKGQTVTLRCDPISGHDNLYWYRRVMGKEIKFLLHFVKESKQDESGMPNNRFLAERTGGTYSTLKVQPAELEDSGVYFCASSQYWSSYNEQFFGPGTRLTVL.

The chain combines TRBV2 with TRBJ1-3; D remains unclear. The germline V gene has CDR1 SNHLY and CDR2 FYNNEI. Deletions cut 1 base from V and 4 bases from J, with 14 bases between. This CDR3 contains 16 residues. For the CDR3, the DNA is TGTGCCAGCAGTGAAGATGGTGTTCCCCACGGAAACACCATATATTTT. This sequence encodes CASSEDGVPHGNTIYF.

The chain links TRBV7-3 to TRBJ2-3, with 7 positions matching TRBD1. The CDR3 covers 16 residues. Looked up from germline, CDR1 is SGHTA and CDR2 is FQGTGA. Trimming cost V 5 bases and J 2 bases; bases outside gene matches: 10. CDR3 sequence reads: CASSPPPGTDTDTQYF. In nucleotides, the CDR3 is TGTGCCAGCAGCCCCCCACCCGGGACAGACACAGATACGCAGTATTTT.

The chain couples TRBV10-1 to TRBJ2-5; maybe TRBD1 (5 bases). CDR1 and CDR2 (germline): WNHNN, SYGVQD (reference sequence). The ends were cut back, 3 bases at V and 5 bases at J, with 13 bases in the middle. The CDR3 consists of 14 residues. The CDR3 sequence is CASSDSGAEETQYF. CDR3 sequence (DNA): TGCGCCAGCAGTGATTCTGGGGCGGAGGAGACCCAGTACTTC.

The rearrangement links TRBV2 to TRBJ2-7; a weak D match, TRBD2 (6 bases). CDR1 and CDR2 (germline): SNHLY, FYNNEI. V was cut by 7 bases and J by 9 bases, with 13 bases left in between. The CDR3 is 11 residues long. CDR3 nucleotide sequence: TGTGCCAGCAAGGAGGGCGAGGGGCAGTACTTC. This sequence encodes CASKEGEGQYF.

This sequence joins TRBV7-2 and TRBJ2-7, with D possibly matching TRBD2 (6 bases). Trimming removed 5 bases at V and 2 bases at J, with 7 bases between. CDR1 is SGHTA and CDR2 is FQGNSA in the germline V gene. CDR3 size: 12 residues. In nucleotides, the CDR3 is TGTGCCAGCAGCCGGGGGACCTACGAGCAGTACTTC. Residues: CASSRGTYEQYF.

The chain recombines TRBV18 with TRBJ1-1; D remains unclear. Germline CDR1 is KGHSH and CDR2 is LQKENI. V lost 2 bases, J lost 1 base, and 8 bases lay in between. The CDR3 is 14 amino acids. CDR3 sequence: CASSPASWNTEAFF. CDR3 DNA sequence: TGTGCCAGCTCACCAGCCAGCTGGAACACTGAAGCTTTCTTT.

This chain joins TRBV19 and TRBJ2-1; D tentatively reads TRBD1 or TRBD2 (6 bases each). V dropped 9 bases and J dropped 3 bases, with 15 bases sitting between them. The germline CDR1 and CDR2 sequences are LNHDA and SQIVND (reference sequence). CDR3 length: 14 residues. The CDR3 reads CASVGGYGYNEQFF. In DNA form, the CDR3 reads TGTGCCAGCGTAGGGGGGTACGGCTACAATGAGCAGTTCTTC.